The entry that follows covers one T cell receptor (beta chain) sequence. Germline lookup yields CDR1 MGHRA and CDR2 YSYEKL. This CDR3 has 19 amino acids. V was pared by 0 bases and J by 4 bases, with 24 bases between. The entry originates in a study of shared T cell receptors in the human thymus. The method was immunoSEQ multiplex PCR; TCRdb's version includes in-frame clones alone and lacks a portion of them. The repertoire holds some 700,000 clones, over 75% seen once, with under 0.012% in the top ten. These data were also filed under a second study, of human thymus T cells. As reported in that work: Donors were healthy Finnish infants having corrective surgery for congenital heart defects. Resected material from corrective heart surgery provided the thymus tissue analysed.

The TCR sequence derives from a girl under two years old with a congenital heart defect. The chain employs TRBV4-1 and TRBJ1-2; a possible D gene is TRBD1 (5 bases). The sample taken for sequencing was thymocytes. CDR3 nucleotide sequence: TGCGCCAGCAGCCAAGATAGAGCAGGTTCGGGGGAAAGGTTCTATGGCTACACCTTC. The encoded protein is CASSQDRAGSGERFYGYTF.